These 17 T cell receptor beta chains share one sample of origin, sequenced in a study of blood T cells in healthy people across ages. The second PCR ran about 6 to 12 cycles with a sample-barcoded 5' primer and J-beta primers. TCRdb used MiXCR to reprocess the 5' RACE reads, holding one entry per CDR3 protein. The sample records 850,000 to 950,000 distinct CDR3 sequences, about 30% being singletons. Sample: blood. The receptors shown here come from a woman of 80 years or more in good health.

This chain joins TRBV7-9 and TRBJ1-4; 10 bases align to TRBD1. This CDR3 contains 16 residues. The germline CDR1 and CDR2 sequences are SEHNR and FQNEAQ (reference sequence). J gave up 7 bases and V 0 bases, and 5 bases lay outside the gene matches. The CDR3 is CASSLAGRTGGEKLFF. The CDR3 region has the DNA TGTGCCAGCAGCTTAGCGGGACGGACAGGGGGTGAAAAACTGTTTTTT.

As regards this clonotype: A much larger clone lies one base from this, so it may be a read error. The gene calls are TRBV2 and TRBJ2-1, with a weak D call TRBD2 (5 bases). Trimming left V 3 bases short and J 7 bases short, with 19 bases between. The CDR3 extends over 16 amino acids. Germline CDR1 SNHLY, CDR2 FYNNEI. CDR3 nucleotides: TGTGCCAGCAGTGACACAGCGGCCCATGGAAGGAATGAGCAGTTCTTC. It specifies CASSDTAAHGRNEQFF. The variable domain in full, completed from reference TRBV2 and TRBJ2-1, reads EPEVTQTPSHQVTQMGQEVILRCVPISNHLYFYWYRQILGQKVEFLVSFYNNEISEKSEIFDDQFSVERPDGSNFTLKIRSTKLEDSAMYFCASSDTAAHGRNEQFFGPGTRLTVL.

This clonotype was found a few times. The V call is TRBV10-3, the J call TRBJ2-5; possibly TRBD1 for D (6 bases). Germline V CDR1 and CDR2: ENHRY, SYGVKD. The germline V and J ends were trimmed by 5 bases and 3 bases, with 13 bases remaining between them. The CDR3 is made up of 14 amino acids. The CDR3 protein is CAISSGTTEETQYF. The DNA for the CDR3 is TGTGCCATCAGTTCCGGGACAACGGAAGAGACCCAGTACTTC.

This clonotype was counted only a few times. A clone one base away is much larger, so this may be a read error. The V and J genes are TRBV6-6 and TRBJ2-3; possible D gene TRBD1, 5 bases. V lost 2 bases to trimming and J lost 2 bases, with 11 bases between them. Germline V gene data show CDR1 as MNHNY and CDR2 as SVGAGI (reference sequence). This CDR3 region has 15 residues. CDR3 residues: CASSYLQGLTDTQYF. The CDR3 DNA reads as TGTGCCAGCAGTTACCTCCAGGGCCTCACAGATACGCAGTATTTT.

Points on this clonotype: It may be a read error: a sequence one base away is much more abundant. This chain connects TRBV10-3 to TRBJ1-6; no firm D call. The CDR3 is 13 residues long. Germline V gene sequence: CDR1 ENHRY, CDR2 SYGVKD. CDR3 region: CALRPLPGSPLYF. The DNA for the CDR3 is TGTGCCCTCCGACCTCTCCCGGGTTCACCCCTCTACTTT.

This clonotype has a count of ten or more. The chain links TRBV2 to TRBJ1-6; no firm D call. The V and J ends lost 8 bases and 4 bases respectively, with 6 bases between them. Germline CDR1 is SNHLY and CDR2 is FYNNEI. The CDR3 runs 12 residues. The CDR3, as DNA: TGTGCCAGCCAATCATATAATTCACCCCTCCACTTT. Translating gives CASQSYNSPLHF.

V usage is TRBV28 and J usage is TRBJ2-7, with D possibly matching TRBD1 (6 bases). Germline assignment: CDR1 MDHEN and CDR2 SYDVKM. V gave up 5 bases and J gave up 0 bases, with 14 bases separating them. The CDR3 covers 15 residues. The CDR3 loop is CASSGTSLGSYEQYF. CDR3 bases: TGTGCCAGCAGTGGGACATCCCTTGGCTCCTACGAGCAGTACTTC. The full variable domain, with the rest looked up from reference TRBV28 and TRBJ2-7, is DVKVTQSSRYLVKRTGEKVFLECVQDMDHENMFWYRQDPGLGLRLIYFSYDVKMKEKGDIPEGYSVSREKKERFSLILESASTNQTSMYLCASSGTSLGSYEQYFGPGTRLTVT.

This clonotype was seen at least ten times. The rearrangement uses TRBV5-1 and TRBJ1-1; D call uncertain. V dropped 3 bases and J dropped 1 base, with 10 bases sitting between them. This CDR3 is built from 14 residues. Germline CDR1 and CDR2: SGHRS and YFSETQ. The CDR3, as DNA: TGCGCCAGCAGCTCCCGGACGGAGAACACTGAAGCTTTCTTT. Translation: CASSSRTENTEAFF.

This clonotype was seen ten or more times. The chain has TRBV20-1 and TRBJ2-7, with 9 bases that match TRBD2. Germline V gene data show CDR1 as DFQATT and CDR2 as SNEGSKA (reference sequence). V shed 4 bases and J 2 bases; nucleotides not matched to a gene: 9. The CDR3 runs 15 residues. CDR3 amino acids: CSATGLASGAYEQYF. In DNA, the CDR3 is TGCAGTGCTACCGGTCTCGCTAGCGGGGCCTACGAGCAGTACTTC.

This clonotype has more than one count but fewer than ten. The CDR3 reads CASTRTSGGISTGELFF. In DNA, the CDR3 is TGTGCCAGCACCCGGACTAGCGGGGGTATAAGCACCGGGGAGCTGTTTTTT. The V call is TRBV12-3 or TRBV12-4, the J call TRBJ2-2; 13 nucleotides agree with TRBD2. The V gene end was trimmed by 7 bases and the J gene end by 4 bases; junction bases not matched to a gene: 9. The CDR3 is 17 amino acids.

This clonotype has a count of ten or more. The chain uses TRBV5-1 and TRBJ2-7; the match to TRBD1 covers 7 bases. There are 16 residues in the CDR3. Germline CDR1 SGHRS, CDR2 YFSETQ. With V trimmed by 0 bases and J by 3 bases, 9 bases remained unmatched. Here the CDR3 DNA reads TGCGCCAGCAGCTTGGGAACCGGGACAGTTAACTACGAGCAGTACTTC. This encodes CASSLGTGTVNYEQYF.

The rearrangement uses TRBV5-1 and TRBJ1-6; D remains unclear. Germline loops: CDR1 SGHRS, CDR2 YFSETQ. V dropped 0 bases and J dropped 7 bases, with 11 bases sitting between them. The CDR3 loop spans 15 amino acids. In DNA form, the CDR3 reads TGCGCCAGCAGCTTGGGAGGTGCCAGGAATTCACCCCTCCACTTT. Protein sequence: CASSLGGARNSPLHF.

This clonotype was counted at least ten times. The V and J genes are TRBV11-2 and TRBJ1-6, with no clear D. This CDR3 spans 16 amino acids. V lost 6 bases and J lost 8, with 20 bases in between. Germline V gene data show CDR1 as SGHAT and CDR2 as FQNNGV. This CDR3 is CASRSLARVSDSPLHF. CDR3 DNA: TGTGCCAGCAGATCCCTAGCGCGCGTATCTGATTCACCCCTCCACTTT.

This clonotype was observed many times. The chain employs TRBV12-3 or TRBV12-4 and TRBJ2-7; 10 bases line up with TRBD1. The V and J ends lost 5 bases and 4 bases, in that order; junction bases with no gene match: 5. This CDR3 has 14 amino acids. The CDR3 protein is CASSPTGGGYEQYF. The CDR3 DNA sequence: TGTGCCAGCAGTCCGACAGGGGGCGGGTACGAGCAGTACTTC.

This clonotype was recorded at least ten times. The CDR3 DNA reads TGTGCCAGCAGCTCCGGGACAGGGGCTTACGAGCAGTACTTC. Encoded protein: CASSSGTGAYEQYF. The chain couples TRBV7-9 to TRBJ2-7; 10 nucleotides align to TRBD1. The CDR3 totals 14 residues. V trimming: 4 bases; J trimming: 4 bases; junction bases outside the gene matches: 4. Looked up from germline, CDR1 is SEHNR and CDR2 is FQNEAQ (reference sequence).

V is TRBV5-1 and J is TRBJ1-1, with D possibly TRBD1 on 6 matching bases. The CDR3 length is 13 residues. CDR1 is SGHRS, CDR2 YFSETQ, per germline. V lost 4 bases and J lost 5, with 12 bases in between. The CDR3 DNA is TGCGCCAGCAGCATCACAGGGAGGACTGAAGCTTTCTTT. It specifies CASSITGRTEAFF.

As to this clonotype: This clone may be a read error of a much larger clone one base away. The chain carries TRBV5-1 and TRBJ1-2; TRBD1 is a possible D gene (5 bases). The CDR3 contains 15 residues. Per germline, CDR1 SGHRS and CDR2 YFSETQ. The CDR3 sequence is CANSLLGRSNYGYTF. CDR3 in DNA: TGCGCCAACAGCTTATTGGGACGGAGTAACTATGGCTACACCTTC. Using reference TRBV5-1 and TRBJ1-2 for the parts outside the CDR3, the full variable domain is KAGVTQTPRYLIKTRGQQVTLSCSPISGHRSVSWYQQTPGQGLQFLFEYFSETQRNKGNFPGRFSGRQFSNSRSEMNVSTLELGDSALYLCANSLLGRSNYGYTFGSGTRLTVV.